One sample yielded the 20 T cell receptor beta chains listed below, sequenced in a study of regulatory T cells in long-lasting Graves disease (dated by TCRdb to about 2021). Receptor amplification or capture employed multiplex PCR. The sequencer was an Illumina HiSeq 4000. CDR3 regions were amplified by Arm-PCR with iRepertoire HTBI primers to construct TCR beta libraries. The public reads were reprocessed in TCRdb via fastp at Q25 and MiXCR, keeping in-frame beta chains. Every CDR3 protein is listed once, alongside the most common genes and DNA of its rows. This sample has 550,000 to 700,000 distinct CDR3 sequences in its table, and about 16% of those were observed once. The ten most abundant clones make up about 12% of the sample. The sample's time point label, decoded: newly diagnosed GD, antithyroid drugs for less than 3 months. For both TCR sequencing and RNA sequencing, RNA was extracted from PBMCs in TRIzol.

A further study also used this sample, focusing on T cells in Graves' hyperthyroidism and ophthalmopathy.

Sequencing used peripheral blood mononuclear cells (PBMCs), obtained at new diagnosis, from a patient treated with antithyroid drugs. These receptor sequences come from a man aged 18 to 35 with Graves disease. Donor details come from another sample of the same person, matched by shared clones.

In its sample, this clonotype was seen a few times. The chain employs TRBV18 and TRBJ2-5, with 8 bases that match TRBD1. The germline V gene has CDR1 KGHSH and CDR2 LQKENI. The V and J ends lost 5 bases and 4 bases, in that order; junction bases with no gene match: 12. CDR3 length equals 16 residues. This CDR3 reads CASSNKGTGTGETQYF. The DNA for the CDR3 is TGTGCCAGCTCAAACAAGGGGACAGGCACTGGAGAGACCCAGTACTTC.

As regards this clonotype: This may come from a read error, since a much larger clone is one base off. This rearrangement joins TRBV20-1 to TRBJ2-7, with D unresolved. This CDR3 region has 17 residues. Between the trimmed V and J ends, which lost 5 bases and 0 bases, there was a span of 23 bases. CDR1 and CDR2 (germline): DFQATT, SNEGSKA (reference sequence). In nucleotides, the CDR3 is TGCAGTGCTGGCCGCGGATACTATAACGTCGACTCCTACGAGCAGTACTTC. Translating gives CSAGRGYYNVDSYEQYF.

V and J are TRBV6-2 or TRBV6-3 and TRBJ1-2, with a weak D call TRBD1 (5 bases). V was pared by 8 bases and J by 5 bases, with 12 bases between. The CDR3 has 12 amino acids. Germline CDR1 and CDR2: MNHEY and SVGEGT. CDR3 bases: TGTGCCAGCGGGGACGGGAGGTATGGCTACACCTTC. Protein sequence: CASGDGRYGYTF.

This clonotype was found a few times. The rearrangement uses TRBV7-3 and TRBJ1-1; 9 bases line up with TRBD1. J gave up 5 bases and V 0 bases, and 7 bases lay outside the gene matches. The CDR3 totals 16 residues. Germline assignment: CDR1 SGHTA and CDR2 FQGTGA. CDR3 DNA sequence: TGTGCCAGCAGCTTAACCGGGACAGGGTTGCGAACTGAAGCTTTCTTT. It codes for CASSLTGTGLRTEAFF.

This clonotype was counted a single time. A much larger clonotype is one base distant, so this may be a read error. The chain is built from TRBV27 and TRBJ2-3; 7 bases agree with TRBD1. The CDR3 spans 15 residues. The germline V gene has CDR1 MNHEY and CDR2 SMNVEV (reference sequence). The CDR3 DNA reads as TGTGCCTGCAGAACCGGGACAGCAGGCACAGATACGCAGTATTTT. Residues: CACRTGTAGTDTQYF.

The chain recombines TRBV6-5 with TRBJ2-2; the match to TRBD2 covers 13 bases. The germline V gene has CDR1 MNHEY and CDR2 SVGAGI. The CDR3 is made up of 17 amino acids. Trimming at V came to 2 bases and at J to 6 bases, leaving 6 bases not matched to a gene. Here the CDR3 reads CASSYTSGRAPAGELFF. For the CDR3, the DNA is TGTGCCAGCAGTTACACTAGCGGGAGGGCCCCGGCCGGGGAGCTGTTTTTT.

This clonotype was found many times. The J gene is TRBJ2-7, the V gene TRBV30, with 12 bases matching TRBD2. Per the germline V gene, CDR1 is GTSNPN and CDR2 is SVGIG (reference sequence). The CDR3 sequence is 14 residues long. V trimming: 5 bases; J trimming: 6 bases; junction bases outside the gene matches: 8. CDR3 in DNA: TGTGCCTGGGAGAGAGGGACTAGCGGGTTCGAGCAGTACTTC. Translated: CAWERGTSGFEQYF.

This clonotype was seen only a few times. The CDR3 DNA reads as TGTGCCAGCTCCTCCGGGTCCCGAACCTACGAGCAGTACTTC. This sequence encodes CASSSGSRTYEQYF. The chain has TRBV11-2 and TRBJ2-7; D gene uncertain. CDR1 is SGHAT, CDR2 FQNNGV, per germline. There are 14 residues in the CDR3. V gave up 8 bases and J gave up 2 bases, with 16 bases separating them.

This clonotype was seen at least ten times. The chain has TRBV6-1 and TRBJ2-1; 7 bases agree with TRBD1. The germline CDR1 and CDR2 sequences are MNHNS and SASEGT. The CDR3 extends over 17 amino acids. Trimming cost V 2 bases and J 5 bases; bases outside gene matches: 12. The CDR3 bases are TGTGCCAGCAGTGAATCATCCCTTGACAGGGACAACAATGAGCAGTTCTTC. It codes for CASSESSLDRDNNEQFF.

In its sample, this clonotype was seen many times. The V call is TRBV3-1, the J call TRBJ2-1, with D perhaps given as TRBD1 or TRBD2 (6 bases each). V lost 4 bases, J lost 7 bases, and 17 bases lay in between. This CDR3 region has 15 residues. Germline CDR1 LGHDT, CDR2 YNNKEL (reference sequence). This chain's CDR3 is CASSPNSRRGNEQFF. Written as DNA, the CDR3 is TGTGCCAGCAGCCCTAACTCGAGGAGGGGGAATGAGCAGTTCTTC.

This clonotype has a handful of counts. This chain connects TRBV7-6 to TRBJ2-5; D may correspond to TRBD1 or TRBD2 (5 bases each). The CDR3 has 15 residues. Trimming stripped 1 base from V and 5 bases from J, with 14 bases between. Per the germline V gene, CDR1 is SGHVS and CDR2 is FNYEAQ. CDR3 nucleotide sequence: TGTGCCAGCAGCTTAGTATACGGGACGTCGGAGACCCAGTACTTC. It translates to CASSLVYGTSETQYF.

This clonotype was found many times. V gene TRBV5-5 combines with J gene TRBJ2-7; 7 nucleotides agree with TRBD1. Germline loops: CDR1 SGHKS, CDR2 YYEKEE (reference sequence). CDR3 length: 15 residues. V shed 5 bases, J shed 4 bases, and the junction held 12 bases outside the gene matches. The CDR3 loop is CASSRVGTVLYEQYF. CDR3 sequence (DNA): TGTGCCAGCAGTCGCGTCGGGACAGTCCTATACGAGCAGTACTTC.

This clonotype came up many times. The rearrangement joins TRBV28 to TRBJ2-6; D is perhaps TRBD1 or TRBD2 (6 bases each). Trimming stripped 7 bases from V and 4 bases from J, with 17 bases between. CDR1 MDHEN and CDR2 SYDVKM come from the germline V gene. The CDR3 consists of 16 residues. In DNA form, the CDR3 reads TGTGCCAGCACTAAAGGGGGGACGGGCGGGGCCAACGTCCTGACTTTC. Its protein is CASTKGGTGGANVLTF.

This clonotype has at least ten counts. The rearrangement joins TRBV7-6 to TRBJ2-2; 10 bases agree with TRBD1. V lost 5 bases, J lost 6 bases, and 3 bases stayed unmatched. CDR3 length: 14 residues. The germline V gene has CDR1 SGHVS and CDR2 FNYEAQ. This chain's CDR3 is CASSLGQGAGELFF. The DNA for the CDR3 is TGTGCCAGCAGCCTAGGACAGGGGGCCGGGGAGCTGTTTTTT.

This clonotype came up a few times. The rearrangement links TRBV5-6 to TRBJ1-5; D gene ambiguous. Germline V gene lookup returns CDR1 SGHDT and CDR2 YYEEEE. CDR3 length: 14 residues. Deletions cut 3 bases from V and 4 bases from J, with 11 bases between. CDR3 loop: CASSWWTGNQPQHF. Written as DNA, the CDR3 is TGTGCCAGCAGCTGGTGGACGGGGAATCAGCCCCAGCATTTT.

This clonotype was detected many times. The chain combines TRBV28 with TRBJ2-3; no definite D call. This CDR3 contains 12 residues. Germline CDR1 is MDHEN and CDR2 is SYDVKM. V was cut by 5 bases and J by 6 bases, with 9 bases left in between. The CDR3 DNA sequence: TGTGCCAGCAGTGGATTGGTCGATACGCAGTATTTT. Protein sequence: CASSGLVDTQYF.

This clonotype came up many times. The rearrangement uses TRBV6-1 and TRBJ2-7, with D possibly called TRBD1 or TRBD2 (5 bases each). This CDR3 has 14 residues. The ends were cut back, 2 bases at V and 7 bases at J, with 15 bases in the middle. Germline values: CDR1 MNHNS, CDR2 SASEGT. CDR3 DNA: TGTGCCAGCAGTGAATCCAGGGTACGAGGGGAGCAGTACTTC. Protein sequence: CASSESRVRGEQYF.

The sample holds many counts of this clonotype. The chain couples TRBV27 to TRBJ2-7, with a tentative D call TRBD1 (6 bases). Germline lookup yields CDR1 MNHEY and CDR2 SMNVEV (reference sequence). Trimming stripped 5 bases from V and 0 bases from J, with 20 bases between. The CDR3 sequence is 17 residues long. This CDR3 is CASSPSGRTVYSYEQYF. CDR3 coding DNA: TGTGCCAGCAGTCCTTCTGGGCGGACAGTTTACTCCTACGAGCAGTACTTC.

V is TRBV7-3 and J is TRBJ1-6; 8 nucleotides align to TRBD1. Germline V CDR1 and CDR2: SGHTA, FQGTGA. This CDR3 contains 16 residues. The trim removed 0 bases at V and 8 bases at J, leaving 6 bases unmatched. The CDR3 here is CASSLTGRGLDSPLHF. Here the CDR3 DNA reads TGTGCCAGCAGCTTAACGGGCAGGGGGCTAGATTCACCCCTCCACTTT.

The V call is TRBV20-1, the J call TRBJ1-2; perhaps TRBD1 as D (5 bases). Trimming cost V 0 bases and J 7 bases, with 18 bases left between them. The germline V gene encodes CDR1 DFQATT and CDR2 SNEGSKA (reference sequence). This CDR3 has 15 residues. The CDR3 bases are TGCAGTGCTAGAGACTTAAACGGGGGAGGAGGTGGCTACACCTTC. Amino acids: CSARDLNGGGGGYTF.